The source of this TCR beta chain is a study of identical twins. General study findings and limits: Clonotypes of the beta chain that were abundant in cord blood carried fewer insertions (memory repertoires showed none). Without tracking the same donors, conclusions rested on cross-sectional statistical analysis.

Germline CDR1 reads MGHRA; CDR2 reads YSYEKL. With 5 bases removed from V and 2 bases from J, the gap between germline ends came to 4 bases. CDR3 length: 13 residues. A universal primer site arose from template switching, and cDNA bore unique molecular identifiers. In TCRdb, the 5' RACE reads were re-called with MiXCR into one record per CDR3 protein. The sample yields about 530,000 distinct CDR3 sequences, around 20% seen once. A note on this clonotype: Its antigen is unknown.

The same sample was also studied in work on yellow fever vaccine responses in identical twins.

This TCR was sampled from a woman between 18 and 29 years old in good health. The rearrangement joins TRBV4-1 to TRBJ2-6; D is undetermined. The sample comprised CD4+ T cells sorted from blood. CDR3 sequence: CASSNPGANVLTF. DNA of the CDR3: TGCGCCAGCAGCAACCCTGGGGCCAACGTCCTGACTTTC.